This TCR beta chain was sequenced during a study of T-cell reconstitution after alpha-beta-depleted transplantation in children. Study-wide findings and caveats: At around two months after transplant, the alpha-beta T cells were reportedly derived from several hundred expanded clones that came from non-depleted graft cells.

This clonotype appeared many times. Antigen unknown. The germline V and J ends were trimmed by 6 bases and 2 bases, with 16 bases remaining between them. The CDR3 is 14 amino acids. In germline, CDR1 is SQVTM, CDR2 ANQGSEA. The library targeted TCRbeta and was prepared with unique molecular identifiers. TCRdb redid the calling of the PCR reads with MiXCR, one entry per CDR3 protein. This sample yields about 300,000 distinct CDR3 sequences, of which over 9% are seen a single time; roughly 7.1% belongs to the top ten. Sequenced here: PBMCs, sampled before TCRalphabeta/CD19-depleted stem cell transplant. This chain links TRBV29-1 with TRBJ1-2; D is possibly TRBD1 (5 bases). This clonotype was sampled from a boy under two years old with acute myeloid leukemia, due to receive a stem cell transplant. The CDR3 bases are TGCAGCGTACCAACGGACAAGATAAACTATGGCTACACCTTC. It yields the protein CSVPTDKINYGYTF.